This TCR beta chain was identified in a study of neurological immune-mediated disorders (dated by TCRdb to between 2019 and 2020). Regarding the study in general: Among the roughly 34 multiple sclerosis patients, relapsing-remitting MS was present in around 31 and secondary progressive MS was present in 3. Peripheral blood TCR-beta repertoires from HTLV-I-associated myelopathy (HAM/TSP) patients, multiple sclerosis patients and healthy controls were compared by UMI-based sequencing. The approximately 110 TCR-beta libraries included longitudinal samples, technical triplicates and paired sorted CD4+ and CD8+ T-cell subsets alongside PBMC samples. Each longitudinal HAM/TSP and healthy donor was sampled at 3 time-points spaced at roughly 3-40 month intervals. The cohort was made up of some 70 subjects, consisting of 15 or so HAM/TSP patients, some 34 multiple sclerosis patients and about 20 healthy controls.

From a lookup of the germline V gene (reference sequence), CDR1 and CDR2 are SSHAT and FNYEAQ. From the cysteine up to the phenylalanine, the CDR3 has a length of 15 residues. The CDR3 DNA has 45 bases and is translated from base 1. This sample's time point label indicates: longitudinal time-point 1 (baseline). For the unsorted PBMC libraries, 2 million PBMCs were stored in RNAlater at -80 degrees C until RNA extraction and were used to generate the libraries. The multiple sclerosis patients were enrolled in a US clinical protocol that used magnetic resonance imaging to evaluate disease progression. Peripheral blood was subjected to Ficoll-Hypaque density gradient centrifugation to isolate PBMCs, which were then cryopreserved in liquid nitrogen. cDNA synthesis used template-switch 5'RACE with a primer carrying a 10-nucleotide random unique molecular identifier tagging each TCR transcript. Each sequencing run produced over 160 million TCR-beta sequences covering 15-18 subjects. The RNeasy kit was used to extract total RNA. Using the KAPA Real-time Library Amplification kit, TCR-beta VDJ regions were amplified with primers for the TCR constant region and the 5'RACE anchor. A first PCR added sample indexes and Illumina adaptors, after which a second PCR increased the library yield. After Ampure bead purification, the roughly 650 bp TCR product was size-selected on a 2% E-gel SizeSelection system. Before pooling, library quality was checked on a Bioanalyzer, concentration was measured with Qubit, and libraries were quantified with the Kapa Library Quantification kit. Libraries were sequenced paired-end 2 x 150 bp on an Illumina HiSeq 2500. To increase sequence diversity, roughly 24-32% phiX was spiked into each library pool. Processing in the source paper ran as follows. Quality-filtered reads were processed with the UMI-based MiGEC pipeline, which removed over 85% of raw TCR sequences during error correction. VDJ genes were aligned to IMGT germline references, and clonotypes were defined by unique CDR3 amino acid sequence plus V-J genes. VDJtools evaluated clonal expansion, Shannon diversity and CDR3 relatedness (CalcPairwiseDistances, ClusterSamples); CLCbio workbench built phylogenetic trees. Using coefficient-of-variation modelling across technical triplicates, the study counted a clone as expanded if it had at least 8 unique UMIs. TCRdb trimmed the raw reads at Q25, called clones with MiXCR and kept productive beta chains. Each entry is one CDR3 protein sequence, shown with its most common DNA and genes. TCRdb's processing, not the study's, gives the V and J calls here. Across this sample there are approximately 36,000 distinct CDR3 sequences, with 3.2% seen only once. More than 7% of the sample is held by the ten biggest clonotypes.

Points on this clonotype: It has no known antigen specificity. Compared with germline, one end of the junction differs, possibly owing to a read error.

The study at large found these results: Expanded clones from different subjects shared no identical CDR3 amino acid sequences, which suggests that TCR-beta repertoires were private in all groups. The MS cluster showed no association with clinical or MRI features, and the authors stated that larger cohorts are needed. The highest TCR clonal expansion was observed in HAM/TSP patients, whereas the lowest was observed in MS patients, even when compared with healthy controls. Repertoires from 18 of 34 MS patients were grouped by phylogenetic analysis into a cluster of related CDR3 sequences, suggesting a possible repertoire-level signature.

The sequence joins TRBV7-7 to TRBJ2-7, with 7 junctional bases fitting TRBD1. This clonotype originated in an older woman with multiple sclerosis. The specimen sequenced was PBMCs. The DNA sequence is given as TGTGCTAGCAGCCCTTCTACAGGGGATACTGCCGAGCAGTACTTC. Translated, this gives CASSPSTGDTAEQYF.